Sequencing of this T cell receptor beta chain was carried out in a study of OX40 agonist ivuxolimab in advanced cancers. CDR1 is LNHDA, CDR2 SQIVND, per germline (reference sequence). The CDR3 extends over 19 amino acids. V shed 3 bases and J 6 bases; nucleotides not matched to a gene: 13. TCRdb keeps only in-frame clones here, not all; method: immunoSEQ multiplex PCR. The sample includes tens of thousands of clones, about 89% of them seen just once. Whole-study findings and limits: The average count of expanded clones was higher among CD8+ T cells than among CD4+.

About this clone: As yet, its antigen is unknown.

The receptor was isolated from an adult with an advanced solid tumor such as melanoma, head and neck, liver or kidney cancer. This material consisted of CD4+ or CD8+ T cells sorted from blood, taken in a trial of the OX40 agonist ivuxolimab. The genes are TRBV19 and TRBJ2-2, with 13 nucleotides matching TRBD2. CDR3 DNA: TGTGCCAGTAGTATGTTCAGGACTAGCGGGAGTGATTTAGCCGGGGAGCTGTTTTTT. Translating gives CASSMFRTSGSDLAGELFF.